This T cell receptor beta chain was observed in a study of blood T cell repertoires in COVID-19. The germline V and J ends were trimmed by 3 bases and 6 bases, with 8 bases remaining between them. The CDR3 contains 13 residues. Germline values: CDR1 MGHRA, CDR2 YSYEKL. Participants were aged about 18 to 89 years from approximately 23 US areas. Libraries were prepared by immunoSEQ multiplex PCR; TCRdb keeps only in-frame clonotypes and omits some of them. The sample carries fewer than 350,000 clones, approximately 90% recorded once. In this sample, this clone turned up a few times. The source material was PBMCs or T cells enriched from blood (not recorded which). The source of this sequence is a woman aged 25 to 45 with acute COVID-19. The rearrangement links TRBV4-1 to TRBJ2-2; D call uncertain. This CDR3 is CASSHTLSGELFF. CDR3 coding DNA: TGCGCCAGCAGCCACACATTGTCCGGGGAGCTGTTTTTT.